A single sample gave rise to the 7 T cell receptor beta chains below, sequenced in a study of T cells in Graves' hyperthyroidism and ophthalmopathy. Amplified TCR beta CDR3 regions derived from RNA transcripts. Using the HTBI primer set, a first-round RT-PCR was run on the TCR CDR3. TCRdb passed the multiplex PCR reads through MiXCR, listing each CDR3 protein once. This sample has over 450,000 distinct CDR3 sequences, with approximately 15% found just once. Sample: blood. The source of these receptors is a woman between 18 and 30 years old with Graves' hyperthyroidism.

This clonotype has at least ten counts. The chain uses TRBV20-1 and TRBJ2-3; a possible D gene is TRBD1 (6 bases). The CDR3 totals 13 residues. V was clipped by 5 bases and J by 2 bases, with 11 bases between them. Germline V gives CDR1 DFQATT, CDR2 SNEGSKA (reference sequence). The CDR3, as DNA: TGCAGTGCTCAAGACAGGAACACAGATACGCAGTATTTT. Translating it yields CSAQDRNTDTQYF.

This clonotype was counted many times. The chain combines TRBV2 with TRBJ1-5; perhaps TRBD1 as D (5 bases). The germline gives CDR1 SNHLY, CDR2 FYNNEI. V was shortened by 7 bases and J by 0 bases, with 10 bases between the two germline ends. This CDR3 spans 14 amino acids. The DNA for the CDR3 is TGTGCCAGCACCATACAGGTTAGCAATCAGCCCCAGCATTTT. It codes for CASTIQVSNQPQHF.

The genes are TRBV20-1 and TRBJ1-1; tentatively, D is TRBD1 (5 bases). The germline gives CDR1 DFQATT, CDR2 SNEGSKA (reference sequence). The V end lost 6 bases, the J end lost 5 bases, and 16 bases lay between the germline ends. The CDR3 has 13 residues. The CDR3 protein is CSAGESGMTEAFF. In DNA, the CDR3 is TGCAGTGCAGGGGAGTCGGGGATGACTGAAGCTTTCTTT.

This clonotype showed up just a few times. The chain combines TRBV12-3 or TRBV12-4 with TRBJ2-5; D gene uncertain. The CDR3 has 13 residues. V was shortened by 1 base and J by 4 bases, with 7 bases between the two germline ends. As DNA, the CDR3 is TGTGCCAGCAGTTTAGGGTCCCTAGAGACCCAGTACTTC. Its protein is CASSLGSLETQYF.

This chain connects TRBV18 to TRBJ1-2, with 8 bases fitting TRBD1. Germline CDR1 and CDR2: KGHSH and LQKENI. The CDR3 loop spans 14 amino acids. Trimming removed 3 bases from V and 6 bases from J; junction bases left unmatched: 6. The CDR3 coding sequence is TGTGCCAGCTCACCTAGGGACAGGAGCAATGGCTACACCTTC. It specifies CASSPRDRSNGYTF.

This rearrangement joins TRBV10-3 to TRBJ2-7; tentative D call: TRBD1 (5 bases). Germline assignment: CDR1 ENHRY and CDR2 SYGVKD. V shed 0 bases and J shed 4 bases, with 13 bases lying between them. The CDR3 contains 15 residues. CDR3 DNA: TGTGCCATCAGTGAGTCATACGGACAAATTTACGAGCAGTACTTC. This sequence encodes CAISESYGQIYEQYF.

This clonotype has ten or more counts. This chain joins TRBV12-3 or TRBV12-4 and TRBJ1-1; possibly TRBD1 for D (6 bases). V was cut by 3 bases and J by 4 bases, with 9 bases left in between. This CDR3 spans 13 amino acids. This CDR3 reads CASSFWGATEAFF. DNA of the CDR3: TGTGCCAGCAGTTTTTGGGGGGCCACTGAAGCTTTCTTT.